This T cell receptor beta chain was sequenced for a study of control samples from healthy donors and cancer patients. Assay: immunoSEQ multiplex PCR; the TCRdb copy retains only in-frame clones and omits some. Of 120,000 or so clones listed, roughly 84% are singletons. CDR3 length: 17 amino acids. The J segment lost 3 bases and the V segment lost 2 bases, leaving 11 bases of the junction unmatched. The germline CDR1 and CDR2 sequences are MNHEY and SMNVEV (reference sequence). Material for sequencing was blood. The sequence came from a man in his forties in good health. The rearrangement links TRBV27 to TRBJ1-2, with TRBD1 identical over 8 bases. This CDR3 reads CASSLPPATGVDYGYTF. The CDR3 coding sequence is TGTGCCAGCAGTTTACCTCCAGCGACAGGGGTAGACTATGGCTACACCTTC.